The 29 T cell receptor beta chains in this list originate from one sample, sequenced in a study of T cells in localized non-small cell lung cancer. The table came from immunoSEQ multiplex PCR; TCRdb's copy has only in-frame clones and leaves some out. The sample has nearly 25,000 clones, approximately 83% seen once. Sequences were derived from peripheral blood, sampled before any cancer treatment. The receptor set was obtained from a male donor older than 55 with stage II squamous cell lung carcinoma.

The chain is built from TRBV4-3 and TRBJ2-2, with 10 bases matching TRBD2. Germline lookup yields CDR1 LGHNA and CDR2 YSLEER. With V trimmed by 6 bases and J by 6 bases, 7 bases remained unmatched. CDR3 length equals 15 residues. CDR3 bases: TGCGCCAGCAGTCCGAGCGGGAGGGTTTCCGGGGAGCTGTTTTTT. The encoded protein is CASSPSGRVSGELFF.

This clone has a single count. V and J are TRBV27 and TRBJ1-5; D possibly corresponds to TRBD1 (5 bases). Germline CDR1 is MNHEY and CDR2 is SMNVEV (reference sequence). Deletions cut 8 bases from V and 5 bases from J, with 13 bases between. This CDR3 spans 13 amino acids. In DNA, the CDR3 is TGTGCCAGCGGGCAGGGATTTTATCAGCCCCAGCATTTT. Translation gives CASGQGFYQPQHF.

The rearrangement joins TRBV25-1 to TRBJ1-1, with unresolved D. Germline V gene sequence: CDR1 MGHDK, CDR2 SYGVNS. V was clipped by 6 bases and J by 0 bases, with 8 bases between them. The CDR3 has 13 residues. CDR3 in DNA: TGTGCCAGCAGAACAGAGATGAACACTGAAGCTTTCTTT. Its protein is CASRTEMNTEAFF. Using reference TRBV25-1 and TRBJ1-1 for the parts outside the CDR3, the full variable domain is EADIYQTPRYLVIGTGKKITLECSQTMGHDKMYWYQQDPGMELHLIHYSYGVNSTEKGDLSSESTVSRIRTEHFPLTLESARPSHTSQYLCASRTEMNTEAFFGQGTRLTVV.

The chain couples TRBV5-1 to TRBJ1-2; 7 bases line up with TRBD1. Germline CDR1 SGHRS, CDR2 YFSETQ. The ends lost 3 bases at V and 4 bases at J; junction bases unmatched: 12. The CDR3 sequence is 16 residues long. CDR3 in DNA: TGCGCCAGCAGCTCCGGGGGGCCAGGGGGGATCTATGGCTACACCTTC. Its protein is CASSSGGPGGIYGYTF. The complete variable domain, with remaining parts taken from reference TRBV5-1 and TRBJ1-2, reads KAGVTQTPRYLIKTRGQQVTLSCSPISGHRSVSWYQQTPGQGLQFLFEYFSETQRNKGNFPGRFSGRQFSNSRSEMNVSTLELGDSALYLCASSSGGPGGIYGYTFGSGTRLTVV.

The gene calls are TRBV10-2 and TRBJ2-7; 10 nucleotides agree with TRBD1. Germline values: CDR1 WSHSY, CDR2 SAAADI. The CDR3 is made up of 18 amino acids. Trimming at V came to 2 bases and at J to 5 bases, leaving 15 bases not matched to a gene. Here the CDR3 reads CASSEAASGTGVIDEQYF. The CDR3 DNA is TGCGCCAGCAGTGAGGCCGCCTCCGGGACAGGGGTGATTGACGAGCAGTACTTC.

This chain joins TRBV6-1 and TRBJ1-2, with TRBD1 identical over 7 bases. CDR1 and CDR2 (germline): MNHNS, SASEGT. With 1 base clipped from V and 7 bases from J, the junction kept 6 bases outside the gene matches. The CDR3 consists of 14 residues. The chain's CDR3 is CASSEGEGAGGYTF. The CDR3, as DNA: TGTGCCAGCAGTGAAGGGGAGGGGGCGGGTGGCTACACCTTC.

The rearrangement joins TRBV19 to TRBJ2-3; perhaps TRBD2 as D (6 bases). Trimming pared 6 bases from V and 3 bases from J, leaving 22 bases between. The CDR3 is made up of 17 amino acids. Germline V lookup: CDR1 LNHDA, CDR2 SQIVND (reference sequence). The CDR3 nucleotides are TGTGCCAGTAGCGCGAGTAGGGCTGCGGGGAATACAGATACGCAGTATTTT. It specifies CASSASRAAGNTDTQYF. The complete variable domain, with remaining parts taken from reference TRBV19 and TRBJ2-3, reads DGGITQSPKYLFRKEGQNVTLSCEQNLNHDAMYWYRQDPGQGLRLIYYSQIVNDFQKGDIAEGYSVSREKKESFPLTVTSAQKNPTAFYLCASSASRAAGNTDTQYFGPGTRLTVL.

This chain links TRBV2 with TRBJ1-1, with no clear D. Trimming stripped 6 bases from V and 1 base from J, with 6 bases between. This CDR3 comprises 12 residues. Germline-derived CDR1 and CDR2 are SNHLY and FYNNEI. The CDR3 reads CASSAPNTEAFF. The DNA of the CDR3 is TGTGCCAGCAGCGCACCGAACACTGAAGCTTTCTTT.

The chain carries TRBV10-1 and TRBJ1-6, with a tentative D call TRBD1 (5 bases). V was pared by 8 bases and J by 7 bases, with 12 bases between. The CDR3 is 13 amino acids. Germline-derived CDR1 and CDR2 are WNHNN and SYGVQD (reference sequence). CDR3 DNA sequence: TGCGCCAGCGGGGACGGGGGGAATTCACCCCTCCACTTT. It translates to CASGDGGNSPLHF.

In its sample, this clone was seen once. The chain has TRBV6-1 and TRBJ2-6; D ambiguous. Germline V gene data show CDR1 as MNHNS and CDR2 as SASEGT. Trimming stripped 7 bases from V and 0 bases from J, with 7 bases between. CDR3 length: 14 amino acids. CDR3 nucleotide sequence: TGTGCCAGCACCACACCCTCTGGGGCCAACGTCCTGACTTTC. The encoded protein is CASTTPSGANVLTF.

V and J are TRBV19 and TRBJ2-1; D call uncertain. The V end lost 5 bases, the J end lost 10 bases, and 9 bases lay between the germline ends. From germline, CDR1 is LNHDA and CDR2 SQIVND (reference sequence). This CDR3 has 11 residues. For the CDR3, the DNA is TGTGCCAGTAGTGCTAAGGAAGAGCAGTTCTTC. Encoded protein: CASSAKEEQFF.

The chain links TRBV4-3 to TRBJ2-7, with D maybe TRBD2 (6 bases). The germline gives CDR1 LGHNA, CDR2 YSLEER. This CDR3 contains 16 residues. V was trimmed by 0 bases and J by 3 bases, leaving 15 bases between them. The CDR3 loop reads CASSQDGGILGYEQYF. CDR3 bases: TGCGCCAGCAGCCAAGATGGAGGGATCTTAGGCTACGAGCAGTACTTC.

This chain joins TRBV28 and TRBJ1-2; D is unresolved. From germline, CDR1 is MDHEN and CDR2 SYDVKM. CDR3 length: 16 amino acids. V gave up 3 bases and J gave up 5 bases, with 19 bases separating them. This chain's CDR3 is CASSFEGTNSRYGYTF. CDR3 coding DNA: TGTGCCAGCAGTTTTGAGGGTACGAACTCGAGATATGGCTACACCTTC.

This sequence joins TRBV30 and TRBJ2-2, with no clear D. Germline V gene data show CDR1 as GTSNPN and CDR2 as SVGIG (reference sequence). The CDR3 covers 12 residues. Trimming stripped 2 bases from V and 6 bases from J, with 7 bases between. Here the CDR3 DNA reads TGTGCCTGGAGTATTCAAGCCGGGGAGCTGTTTTTT. Translated: CAWSIQAGELFF.

The gene calls are TRBV7-9 and TRBJ1-1; D might be TRBD1 (6 bases). The CDR3 has 14 amino acids. V was cut by 5 bases and J by 1 base, with 11 bases left in between. Germline-derived CDR1 and CDR2 are SEHNR and FQNEAQ (reference sequence). DNA of the CDR3: TGTGCCAGCAGCCCAGAGGGGGGGAACACTGAAGCTTTCTTT. Its translation: CASSPEGGNTEAFF.

The chain carries TRBV6-6 and TRBJ1-1, with D maybe TRBD1 (6 bases). This CDR3 is built from 14 residues. The germline V gene encodes CDR1 MNHNY and CDR2 SVGAGI (reference sequence). Deletions cut 7 bases from V and 4 bases from J, with 16 bases between. CDR3 residues: CASIFLGGATEAFF. The CDR3 nucleotides are TGTGCCAGCATCTTCTTAGGGGGGGCCACTGAAGCTTTCTTT.

The genes are TRBV7-2 and TRBJ1-2; possible D gene TRBD1, 5 bases. The CDR3 is made up of 16 amino acids. V shed 4 bases and J shed 4 bases, with 19 bases lying between them. Germline-derived CDR1 and CDR2 are SGHTA and FQGNSA. CDR3 sequence: CASSSRGSGAFYGYTF. The CDR3 DNA reads TGTGCCAGCAGCTCTCGGGGCAGTGGGGCTTTCTATGGCTACACCTTC. Full variable domain (missing parts from reference TRBV7-2 and TRBJ1-2): GAGVSQSPSNKVTEKGKDVELRCDPISGHTALYWYRQSLGQGLEFLIYFQGNSAPDKSGLPSDRFSAERTGGSVSTLTIQRTQQEDSAVYLCASSSRGSGAFYGYTFGSGTRLTVV.

The CDR3 region has the DNA TGCAGCGTTGAAGAGGCATGGCCTCTAGGAACTTATACGCAGTATTTT. It specifies CSVEEAWPLGTYTQYF. The gene calls are TRBV29-1 and TRBJ2-3; no definite D call. Germline assignment: CDR1 SQVTM and CDR2 ANQGSEA. This CDR3 has 16 residues. V dropped 0 bases and J dropped 7 bases, with 20 bases sitting between them.

In DNA, the CDR3 is TGTGCCAGCAGTTCCGGAGGACAGGGGACGGACGAGCAGTACTTC. This encodes CASSSGGQGTDEQYF. The gene calls are TRBV28 and TRBJ2-7; 9 positions agree with TRBD1. Unmatched junction bases numbered 9, after V lost 4 bases and J lost 5 bases. The V gene's germline CDR1 is MDHEN and CDR2 SYDVKM. The CDR3 consists of 15 residues.

The genes are TRBV18 and TRBJ1-3; 8 nucleotides align to TRBD1. This CDR3 has 16 amino acids. The V segment lost 2 bases and the J segment 0 bases; nucleotides outside the gene matches: 3. Germline CDR1 reads KGHSH; CDR2 reads LQKENI. The CDR3, as DNA: TGTGCCAGCTCACCAGGGACAGGCTACTCTGGAAACACCATATATTTT. Amino acid sequence: CASSPGTGYSGNTIYF.

V and J are TRBV28 and TRBJ2-1, with TRBD2 matching 10 bases. V lost 6 bases to trimming and J lost 7 bases; unmatched junction nucleotides: 9. Germline V gene data show CDR1 as MDHEN and CDR2 as SYDVKM. This CDR3 has 15 amino acids. The CDR3 is CASSFSGRVRNEQFF. DNA for the CDR3: TGTGCCAGCAGCTTCAGCGGGAGGGTGAGGAATGAGCAGTTCTTC.

The chain recombines TRBV28 with TRBJ2-1; 9 bases map to TRBD2. The CDR3 has 18 amino acids. In germline, CDR1 is MDHEN, CDR2 SYDVKM. The junction had 13 bases not matched to a gene; V was cut back by 2 bases and J by 5 bases. The CDR3: CASSLGGSTSGLHNEQFF. CDR3 sequence (DNA): TGTGCCAGCAGTTTAGGAGGGAGCACTAGCGGGCTTCACAATGAGCAGTTCTTC.

This clone was found once. The chain has TRBV7-8 and TRBJ2-2; no clear D. This CDR3 has 14 residues. Trimming pared 3 bases from V and 0 bases from J, leaving 5 bases between. CDR1 SGHVS and CDR2 FQNEAQ come from the germline V gene. The DNA of the CDR3 is TGTGCCAGCAGCTTTGCCACGAACACCGGGGAGCTGTTTTTT. The encoded protein is CASSFATNTGELFF.

The rearrangement joins TRBV27 to TRBJ2-1, with 9 bases aligning to TRBD1. Looked up from germline, CDR1 is MNHEY and CDR2 is SMNVEV (reference sequence). V shed 3 bases, J shed 4 bases, and the junction held 7 bases outside the gene matches. This CDR3 comprises 16 residues. CDR3 amino acids: CASSFLDRGVYNEQFF. The CDR3 nucleotides are TGTGCCAGCAGTTTCCTCGACAGGGGGGTTTACAATGAGCAGTTCTTC.

J is TRBJ2-6 and V is TRBV7-2; D uncertain. Germline lookup yields CDR1 SGHTA and CDR2 FQGNSA. This CDR3 region has 13 residues. The ends were cut back, 4 bases at V and 0 bases at J, with 1 base in the middle. The CDR3 DNA reads as TGTGCCAGCAGCTCCTCTGGGGCCAACGTCCTGACTTTC. This codes for CASSSSGANVLTF.

The V and J genes are TRBV30 and TRBJ2-5; D remains ambiguous. The CDR3 has 15 amino acids. Germline V gives CDR1 GTSNPN, CDR2 SVGIG (reference sequence). The V gene lost 3 bases and the J gene lost 2 bases, with 16 bases spanning the gap. CDR3 sequence (DNA): TGTGCCTGGAGCCTCCGAAGTAGTCGGCAAGAGACCCAGTACTTC. Protein: CAWSLRSSRQETQYF.

The CDR3, as DNA: TGTGCCAGCAGCTTAGCGATGGAGGGAGGAAAACTGTTTTTT. It translates to CASSLAMEGGKLFF. V gene TRBV7-2 combines with J gene TRBJ1-4; D uncertain. CDR3 length: 14 residues. The V end lost 0 bases, the J end lost 10 bases, and 12 bases lay between the germline ends. Germline V CDR1 and CDR2: SGHTA, FQGNSA. Together with reference TRBV7-2 and TRBJ1-4, the CDR3 gives the full variable domain: GAGVSQSPSNKVTEKGKDVELRCDPISGHTALYWYRQSLGQGLEFLIYFQGNSAPDKSGLPSDRFSAERTGGSVSTLTIQRTQQEDSAVYLCASSLAMEGGKLFFGSGTQLSVL.

The chain combines TRBV10-3 with TRBJ1-1; D is possibly TRBD1 (5 bases). The CDR3 has 15 residues. Germline V CDR1 and CDR2: ENHRY, SYGVKD. Trimming left V 6 bases short and J 0 bases short, with 14 bases between. The chain's CDR3 is CAIRGGRGMNTEAFF. CDR3 in DNA: TGTGCCATCAGGGGGGGGAGGGGAATGAACACTGAAGCTTTCTTT.

The rearrangement links TRBV2 to TRBJ2-7; D is uncertain. Trimming stripped 3 bases from V and 0 bases from J, with 9 bases between. The CDR3 runs 14 residues. In germline, CDR1 is SNHLY, CDR2 FYNNEI. The CDR3 reads CASSDMVSSYEQYF. The CDR3 region has the DNA TGTGCCAGCAGTGACATGGTAAGCTCCTACGAGCAGTACTTC.